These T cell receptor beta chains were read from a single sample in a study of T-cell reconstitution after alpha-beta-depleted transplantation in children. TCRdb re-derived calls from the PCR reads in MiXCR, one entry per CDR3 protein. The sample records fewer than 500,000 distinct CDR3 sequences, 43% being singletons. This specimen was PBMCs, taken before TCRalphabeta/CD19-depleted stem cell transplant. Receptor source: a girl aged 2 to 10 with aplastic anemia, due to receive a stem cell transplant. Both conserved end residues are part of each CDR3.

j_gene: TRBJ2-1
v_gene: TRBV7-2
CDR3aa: CASSLSLFGEQFF

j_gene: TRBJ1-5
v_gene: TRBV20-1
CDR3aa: CSARVGGQAAPPQHF

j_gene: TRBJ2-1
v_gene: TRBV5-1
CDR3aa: CASSPTSGLPFTEQFF

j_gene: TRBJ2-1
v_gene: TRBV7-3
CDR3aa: CASSPKGDWRYDEQFF

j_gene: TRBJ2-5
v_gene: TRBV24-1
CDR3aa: CATSDGQSETQYF

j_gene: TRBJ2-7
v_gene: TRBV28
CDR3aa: CASSVTGTGGEQYF

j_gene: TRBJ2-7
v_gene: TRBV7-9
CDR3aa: CASNAVATGAYEQYF

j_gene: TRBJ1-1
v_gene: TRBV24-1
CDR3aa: CATSDSDTEAFF

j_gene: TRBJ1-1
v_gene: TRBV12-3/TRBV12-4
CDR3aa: CASSLLPGEAFF

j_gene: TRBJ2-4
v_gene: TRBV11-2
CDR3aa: CASSLGSPKNIQYF

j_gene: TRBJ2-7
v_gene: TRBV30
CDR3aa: CAWSDFWGAEQYF